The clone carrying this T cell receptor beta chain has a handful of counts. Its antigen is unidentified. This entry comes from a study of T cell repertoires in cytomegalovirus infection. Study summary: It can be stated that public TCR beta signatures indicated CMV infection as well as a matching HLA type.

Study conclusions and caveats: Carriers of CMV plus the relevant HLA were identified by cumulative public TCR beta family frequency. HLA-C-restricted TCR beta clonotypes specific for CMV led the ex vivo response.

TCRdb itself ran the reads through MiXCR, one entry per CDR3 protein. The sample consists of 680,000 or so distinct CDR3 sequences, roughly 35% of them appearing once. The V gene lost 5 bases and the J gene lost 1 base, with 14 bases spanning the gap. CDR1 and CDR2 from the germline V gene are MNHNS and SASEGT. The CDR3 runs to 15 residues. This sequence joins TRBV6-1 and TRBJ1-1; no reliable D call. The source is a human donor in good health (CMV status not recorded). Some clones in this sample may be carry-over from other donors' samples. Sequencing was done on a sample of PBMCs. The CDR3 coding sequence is TGTGCCAGCAGTCCCCGGAGGGCGCCGAACACTGAAGCTTTCTTT. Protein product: CASSPRRAPNTEAFF.